These T cell receptor beta chains were read from a single sample in a study of CD8 T cells in Susac syndrome. TCRdb analysed the immunoSEQ multiplex PCR reads with MiXCR anew, one entry per CDR3 protein. The sample yields roughly 180,000 distinct CDR3 sequences, about 95% seen once. The sequenced material came from CD4+ T cells from PBMCs. The source is a human donor in good health. Each CDR3 is given with its conserved first and last residue. Each record gives: clone size, V gene, J gene, D gene, CDR3 DNA, CDR3 protein. D genes are given only for firm matches. Clone sizes are given selectively: once, few, many, or a class where the clone is expanded.

>NA|TRBV15|TRBJ2-4|TRBD2
TGTGCCACCAGCAGTCCATCGGTCCAGGGAGGGAACATTCAGTACTTC
CATSSPSVQGGNIQYF
>once|TRBV20-1|TRBJ2-7|NA
TGCAGTGCCACTCTGTGGCGGAGCTCCTACGAGCAGTACTTC
CSATLWRSSYEQYF
>NA|TRBV2|TRBJ2-1|NA
TGTGCCAGCAGTGCCAGCTCCTACAATGAGCAGTTCTTC
CASSASSYNEQFF
>NA|TRBV20-1|TRBJ1-2|NA
TGCAGTGCTAGAGCCCTTGGACAGTCGACCTATGGCTACACCTTC
CSARALGQSTYGYTF
>NA|TRBV20-1|TRBJ2-3|TRBD2
TGCAGTGCTAGATCCGGACTAGCGGGGGCAGATACGCAGTATTTT
CSARSGLAGADTQYF
>NA|TRBV6-2/TRBV6-3|TRBJ1-2|TRBD1
TGTGCCAGCGTCCCAGGGGGCGCTTACTATGGCTACACCTTC
CASVPGGAYYGYTF
>NA|TRBV7-2|TRBJ2-5|TRBD2
TGTGCCAGCAGCGTCGGGACTAGGGAGGAGACCCAGTACTTC
CASSVGTREETQYF
>NA|TRBV27|TRBJ2-7|NA
TGTGCCAGCAGTCCGGATAGTAATCGTCACGAGCAGTACTTC
CASSPDSNRHEQYF
>NA|TRBV5-4|TRBJ2-4|NA
TGTGCCAGCTCTACAGGGAAGGCTGGCAAAAACATTCAGTACTTC
CASSTGKAGKNIQYF
>few|TRBV29-1|TRBJ2-3|TRBD2
TGCAGCGTGGTGACTAGCGGGATTGGAGATACGCAGTATTTT
CSVVTSGIGDTQYF
>NA|TRBV9|TRBJ2-7|TRBD1
TGTGCCAGCAGCGTGGGGGACAGCTACGAGCAGTACTTC
CASSVGDSYEQYF
>NA|TRBV2|TRBJ2-7|TRBD2
TGTGCCAGCAGTGACGTAGGACTAGCGAGGTACGAGCAGTACTTC
CASSDVGLARYEQYF
>NA|TRBV20-1|TRBJ2-5|TRBD1
TGCAGTGTCCGGGACAGGGGAGAGACCCAGTACTTC
CSVRDRGETQYF
>once|TRBV12-3/TRBV12-4|TRBJ2-7|NA
TGTGCCAGCAGTTTTCCCAATTTATGGGACGAGCAGTACTTC
CASSFPNLWDEQYF
>once|TRBV5-1|TRBJ2-7|TRBD2
TGCGCCAGCAGCCGACTAGCGTCGGTAGAGCAGTACTTC
CASSRLASVEQYF
>NA|TRBV5-1|TRBJ1-2|NA
TGCGCCAGCAGCCCGGGGGGGGCCTCCTATGGCTACACCTTC
CASSPGGASYGYTF
>once|TRBV25-1|TRBJ2-1|TRBD2
TGTGCCAGCAGTGATAGTGCGGCTAGCGGGATATACGGTGAGCAGTTCTTC
CASSDSAASGIYGEQFF
>NA|TRBV29-1|TRBJ2-5|NA
TGCAGCGTTGAAAGACAGTTACAAGAGACCCAGTACTTC
CSVERQLQETQYF
>NA|TRBV20-1|TRBJ2-3|TRBD2
TGCAGTACCAGCGGGATCACAGATACGCAGTATTTT
CSTSGITDTQYF
>NA|TRBV9|TRBJ2-1|NA
TGTGCCAGCAGCGCCGGACTATCGGGTGAGCAGTTCTTC
CASSAGLSGEQFF
>NA|TRBV30|TRBJ1-1|NA
TGTGCCTGGAGCAGGAGGCAGGCTAACACTGAAGCTTTCTTT
CAWSRRQANTEAFF
>NA|TRBV20-1|TRBJ1-2|NA
TGCAGTGCTAGCTGGCCGAAAGGTGGATTTAACTATGGCTACACCTTC
CSASWPKGGFNYGYTF
>NA|TRBV7-2|TRBJ2-1|NA
TGTGCCAGCAGCCCGTCTAGCGCGTACAATGAGCAGTTCTTC
CASSPSSAYNEQFF
>NA|TRBV12-3/TRBV12-4|TRBJ2-1|TRBD1
TGTGCCAGCAGTTCTCCCGGGGGGACAGGGAGTAGGGAGCAGTTCTTC
CASSSPGGTGSREQFF
>NA|TRBV6-2/TRBV6-3|TRBJ2-1|TRBD2
TGTGCCAGCACTAGACTAGCGGGAGTTGGTGAGCAGTTCTTC
CASTRLAGVGEQFF
>once|TRBV5-6|TRBJ2-6|NA
TGTGCCAGCAGCAAACCTCAGGAATCTGGGGCCAACGTCCTGACTTTC
CASSKPQESGANVLTF
>NA|TRBV30|TRBJ1-1|TRBD1
TGTGCCTGGAACCCCGGACAGGTTAGCACTGAAGCTTTCTTT
CAWNPGQVSTEAFF
>NA|TRBV29-1|TRBJ2-7|NA
TGCAGCGTTGTACTTAGCTCCTACGAGCAGTACTTC
CSVVLSSYEQYF
>NA|TRBV27|TRBJ1-4|NA
TGTGCCAGCAGTTTATTGGGCTGGTATGCGGGAGGTGAAAAACTGTTTTTT
CASSLLGWYAGGEKLFF
>NA|TRBV30|TRBJ2-7|NA
TGTGCCTGGAGATACAGAGAGGGTCCCTACGAGCAGTACTTC
CAWRYREGPYEQYF
>few|TRBV20-1|TRBJ2-5|NA
TGCAGTGCTAGTGGCGAACAAGAGACCCAGTACTTC
CSASGEQETQYF
>NA|TRBV20-1|TRBJ2-3|TRBD2
TGCAGTGCTAGAGGAGGGAGGGCCATAGATACGCAGTATTTT
CSARGGRAIDTQYF
>NA|TRBV29-1|TRBJ1-1|NA
TGCAGCGTTGCAGGGAAGGGGACTGAAGCTTTCTTT
CSVAGKGTEAFF
>NA|TRBV20-1|TRBJ2-1|NA
TGCAGTCAAGGGGAGTTCGGCTCCTACAATGAGCAGTTCTTC
CSQGEFGSYNEQFF
>NA|TRBV7-9|TRBJ2-7|TRBD2
TGTGCCAGCAGCTTCGGTCTAGCGGGGGACGAGCAGTACTTC
CASSFGLAGDEQYF
>NA|TRBV6-2/TRBV6-3|TRBJ2-7|NA
TGTGCCAGCAGTTACTCGATCCAGCGGGCGACCTACGAGCAGTACTTC
CASSYSIQRATYEQYF
>NA|TRBV15|TRBJ1-4|TRBD1
TGTGCCACCAGCAGAGAGGTGTATGAGGGACAGGTGAATGAAAAACTGTTTTTT
CATSREVYEGQVNEKLFF
>NA|TRBV29-1|TRBJ2-7|NA
TGCAGCGTTGGTACACAAGGATTGTGGGAGCAGTACTTC
CSVGTQGLWEQYF
>NA|TRBV14|TRBJ2-7|NA
TGTGCCAGCAGCCAAGGGCCCAAATCCTACGAGCAGTACTTC
CASSQGPKSYEQYF
>NA|TRBV20-1|TRBJ2-5|NA
TGCAGTGCTAGAGATAAGGGAAAGGAGACCCAGTACTTC
CSARDKGKETQYF
>NA|TRBV20-1|TRBJ2-1|TRBD2
TGCAGTGCTAGAGCACTAGCGGGAGGAAATGAGCAGTTCTTC
CSARALAGGNEQFF
>NA|TRBV29-1|TRBJ2-3|NA
TGCAGCGTTGAATTTGGCCGGGGAACAGATACGCAGTATTTT
CSVEFGRGTDTQYF
>NA|TRBV29-1|TRBJ1-2|NA
TGCAGCGTTGAAGACAGGGCTGGCTACACCTTC
CSVEDRAGYTF
>NA|TRBV3-1|TRBJ1-5|NA
TGTGCCAGCAGCCAAGCAGGGAGGGATCAGCCCCAGCATTTT
CASSQAGRDQPQHF
>NA|TRBV20-1|TRBJ2-1|TRBD2
TGCAGTGCTAGAGATGGGGTAGCGGGACAACTTTACAATGAGCAGTTCTTC
CSARDGVAGQLYNEQFF
>once|TRBV29-1|TRBJ2-1|NA
TGCAGCGTTGCGAGCTCCAGCTCCTACAATGAGCAGTTCTTC
CSVASSSSYNEQFF
>NA|TRBV20-1|TRBJ1-5|NA
TGCAGTGCCCCCCCGAGACCGCATAGCAATCAGCCCCAGCATTTT
CSAPPRPHSNQPQHF
>NA|TRBV20-1|TRBJ2-3|NA
TGCAGTGCTAGAGATGAGGAAGATACGCAGTATTTT
CSARDEEDTQYF
>NA|TRBV20-1|TRBJ1-5|NA
TGCAGTGCTAGCGGGGGACGGAATAGCAATCAGCCCCAGCATTTT
CSASGGRNSNQPQHF
>NA|TRBV18|TRBJ2-3|TRBD1
TGTGCCAGCTCACCAGGACAGGGGAGCACAGATACGCAGTATTTT
CASSPGQGSTDTQYF
>NA|TRBV11-1|TRBJ2-4|TRBD1
TGTGCCAGCAGCAGAAACCCTGGACAGGTTGGAAACATTCAGTACTTC
CASSRNPGQVGNIQYF
>NA|TRBV18|TRBJ2-7|NA
TGTGCCAGCTCACCGGACGACTACGAGCAGTACTTC
CASSPDDYEQYF
>NA|TRBV6-5|TRBJ2-2|NA
TGTGCCAGCAGTTACGGGGGGGCGATGAACACCGGGGAGCTGTTTTTT
CASSYGGAMNTGELFF
>NA|TRBV30|TRBJ1-1|NA
TGTGCCTGGAGTGGCTATGGAGGTAGGGCTGAAGCTTTCTTT
CAWSGYGGRAEAFF
>NA|TRBV4-3|TRBJ2-7|TRBD1
TGCGCCAGCAGCCAAGATCCCGCAGGGGGCTACGAGCAGTACTTC
CASSQDPAGGYEQYF